One T cell receptor beta chain is described in this entry. No antigen is known for it. PCR amplification relied on 60 Vbeta primers (plus 13 Jbeta primers). Assay: immunoSEQ multiplex PCR; the TCRdb copy retains only in-frame clones and omits some. The repertoire includes some 100,000 clones, 76% of them detected once, and around 4.1% sits in the top ten. There are 13 residues in the CDR3. V was pared by 0 bases and J by 5 bases, with 2 bases between. Germline CDR1 is ENHRY and CDR2 is SYGVKD. This entry is derived from a study of cytomegalovirus exposure and HLA in healthy donors. General observations from the study: A missense DCLRE1C variant was associated with V- and J-gene trimming of TCR beta chains in a later analysis, and an independent cohort replicated the association.

The chain recombines TRBV10-3 with TRBJ2-6; D ambiguous. Specimen: PBMCs. This sequence was found in a man aged 35 to 55 in good health and CMV-seronegative. CDR3: CAISESRANVLTF. The CDR3 DNA sequence: TGTGCCATCAGTGAGTCTAGGGCCAACGTCCTGACTTTC.